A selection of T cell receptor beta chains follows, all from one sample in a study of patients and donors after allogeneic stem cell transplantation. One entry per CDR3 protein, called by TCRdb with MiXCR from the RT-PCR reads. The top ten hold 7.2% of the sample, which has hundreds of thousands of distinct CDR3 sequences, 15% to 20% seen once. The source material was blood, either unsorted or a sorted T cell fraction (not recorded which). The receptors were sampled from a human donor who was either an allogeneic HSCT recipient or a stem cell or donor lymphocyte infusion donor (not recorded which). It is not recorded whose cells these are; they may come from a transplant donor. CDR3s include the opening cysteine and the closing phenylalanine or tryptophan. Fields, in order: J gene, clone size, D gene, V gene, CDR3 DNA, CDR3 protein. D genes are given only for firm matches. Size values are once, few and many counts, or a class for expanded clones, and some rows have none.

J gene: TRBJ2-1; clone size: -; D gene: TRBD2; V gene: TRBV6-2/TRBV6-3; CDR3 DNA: TGTGCCAGCAACCGAGACGGGGGGAGGAATGAGCAGTTCTTC; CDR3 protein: CASNRDGGRNEQFF
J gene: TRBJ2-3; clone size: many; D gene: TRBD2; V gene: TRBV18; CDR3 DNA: TGTGCCATCGTCAAGCGGGAGGAAACAGATACGCAGTATTTT; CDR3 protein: CAIVKREETDTQYF
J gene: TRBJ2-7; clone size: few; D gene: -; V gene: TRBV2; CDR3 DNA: TGTGCCAGCAGTGAGGGGAGACCCTACGAGCAGTACTTC; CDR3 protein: CASSEGRPYEQYF
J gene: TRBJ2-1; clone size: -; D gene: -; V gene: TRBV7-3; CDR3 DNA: TGTGCCAGCAGCTCCCCCGCAGGGAGCTCCTACAATGAGCAGTTCTTC; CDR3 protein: CASSSPAGSSYNEQFF
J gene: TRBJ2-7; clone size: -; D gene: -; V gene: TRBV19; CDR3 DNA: TGTGCCAGTAGTATATACGGCGGGGCTAACTACGAGCAGTACTTC; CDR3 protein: CASSIYGGANYEQYF
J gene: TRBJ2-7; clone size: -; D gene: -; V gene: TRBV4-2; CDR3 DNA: TGTGCCAGCAGCCAAGAAAGGAGCGAGCAGTACTTC; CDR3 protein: CASSQERSEQYF
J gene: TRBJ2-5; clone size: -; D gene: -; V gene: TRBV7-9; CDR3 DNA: TGTGCCAGCAGCTTTCGGCTCCCCGGGGCCAACCAAGAGACCCAGTACTTC; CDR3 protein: CASSFRLPGANQETQYF
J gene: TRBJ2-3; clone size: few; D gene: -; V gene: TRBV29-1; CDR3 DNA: TGCAGCGTTGTGGTGGGGGGAGATACGCAGTATTTT; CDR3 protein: CSVVVGGDTQYF
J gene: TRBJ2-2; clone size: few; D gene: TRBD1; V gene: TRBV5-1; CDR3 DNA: TGCGCCAGCAGCCCTAGGGGACAGTCGAACACCGGGGAGCTGTTTTTT; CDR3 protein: CASSPRGQSNTGELFF
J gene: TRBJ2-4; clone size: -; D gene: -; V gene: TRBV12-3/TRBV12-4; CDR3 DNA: TGTGCCAGCAGTTTGTCGGCCCCTTTGGGAAGCAAAAACATTCAGTACTTC; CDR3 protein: CASSLSAPLGSKNIQYF
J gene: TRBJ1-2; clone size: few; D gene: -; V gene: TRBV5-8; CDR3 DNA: TGTGCCAGCAGCCAACCAAACCAAGGCATCATAAACTATGGCTACACCTTC; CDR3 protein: CASSQPNQGIINYGYTF
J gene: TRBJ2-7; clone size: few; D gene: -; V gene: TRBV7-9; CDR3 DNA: TGTGCCAGCAGGCGCCGGGACGATGGAGACTACGAGCAGTACTTC; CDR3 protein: CASRRRDDGDYEQYF
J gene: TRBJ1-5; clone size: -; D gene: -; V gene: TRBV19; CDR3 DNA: TGTGCCAGTAGTATTTATACAGGGTACAATCAGCCCCAGCATTTT; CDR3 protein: CASSIYTGYNQPQHF
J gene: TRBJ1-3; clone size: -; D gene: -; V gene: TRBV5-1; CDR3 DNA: TGCGCCAGCAGCTTCTCAGGGGAGTCTGGAAACACCATATATTTT; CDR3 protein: CASSFSGESGNTIYF
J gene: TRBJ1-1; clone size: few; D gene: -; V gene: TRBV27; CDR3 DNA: TGTGCCAGCAGGGGCAGGGTCTCCGTTTTTTTGAACACTGAAGCTTTCTTT; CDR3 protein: CASRGRVSVFLNTEAFF
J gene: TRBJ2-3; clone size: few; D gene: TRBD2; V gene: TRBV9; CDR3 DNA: TGTGCCAGCAGCGTCTCCGGACTAGCGGGGGGTCGCACAGATACGCAGTATTTT; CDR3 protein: CASSVSGLAGGRTDTQYF
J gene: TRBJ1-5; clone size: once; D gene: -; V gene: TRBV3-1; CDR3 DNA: TGTGCCAGCAGCCAAGAACGCGGCAATCAGCCCCAGCATTTT; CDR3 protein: CASSQERGNQPQHF
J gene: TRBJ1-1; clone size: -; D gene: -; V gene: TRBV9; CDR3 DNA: TGTGCCAGCAGCGTAGAGCCCCAGGGAGGGGGCACTGAAGCTTTCTTT; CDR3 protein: CASSVEPQGGGTEAFF
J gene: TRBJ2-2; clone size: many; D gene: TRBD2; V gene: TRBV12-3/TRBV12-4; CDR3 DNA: TGTGCCAGCGGTCGACTAGCGGGAGACGCCGGGGAGCTGTTTTTT; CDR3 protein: CASGRLAGDAGELFF
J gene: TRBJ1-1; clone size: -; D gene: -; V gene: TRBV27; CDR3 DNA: TGTGCCAGCAGTTTATCGTACCAGGAAGTCACTGAAGCTTTCTTT; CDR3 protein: CASSLSYQEVTEAFF
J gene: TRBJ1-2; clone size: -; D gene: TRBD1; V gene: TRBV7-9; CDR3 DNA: TGTGCCAGCACCTCCGGGACAGACCATGGGGGCTACACCTTC; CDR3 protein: CASTSGTDHGGYTF
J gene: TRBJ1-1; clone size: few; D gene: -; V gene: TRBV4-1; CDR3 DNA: TGCGCCAGCAGCCAAGATTTGACACTTATGAACACTGAAGCTTTCTTT; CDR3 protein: CASSQDLTLMNTEAFF
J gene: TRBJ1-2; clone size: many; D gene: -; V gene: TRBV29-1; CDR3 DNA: TGCAGCGTCGAAAAGGAGACAGTTGGGTATGGCTACACCTTC; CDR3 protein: CSVEKETVGYGYTF
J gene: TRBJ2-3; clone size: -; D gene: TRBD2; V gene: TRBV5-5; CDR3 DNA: TGTGCCAGCAGCCGGACTAGCGGGGGGACCCCAGATACGCAGTATTTT; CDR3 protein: CASSRTSGGTPDTQYF
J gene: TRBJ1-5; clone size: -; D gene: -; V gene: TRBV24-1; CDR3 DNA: TGTGCCACCAGTGCCCTCAATCAGCCCCAGCATTTT; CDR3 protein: CATSALNQPQHF
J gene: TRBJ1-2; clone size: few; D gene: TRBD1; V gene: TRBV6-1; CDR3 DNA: TGTGCCAGCAGTGATAAAGGGACAGGGCTTGATGGCTACACCTTC; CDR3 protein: CASSDKGTGLDGYTF
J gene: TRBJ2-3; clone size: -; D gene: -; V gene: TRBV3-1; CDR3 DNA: TGTGCCAGCAGCCAACCCCCCCCGACAGATACGCAGTATTTT; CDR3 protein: CASSQPPPTDTQYF
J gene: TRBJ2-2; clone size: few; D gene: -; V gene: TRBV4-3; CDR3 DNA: TGCGCCAGCAGCCAAGAGTCAGTTCCCGGGGAGCTGTTTTTT; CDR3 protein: CASSQESVPGELFF
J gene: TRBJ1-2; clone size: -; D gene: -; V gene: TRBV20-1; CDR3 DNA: TGCAGTGCTAGAGACCCCAGCGGCTATGGCTACACCTTC; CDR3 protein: CSARDPSGYGYTF
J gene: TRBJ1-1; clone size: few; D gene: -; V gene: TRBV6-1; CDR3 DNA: TGTGCCAGCAGCCGACTTCCGGGGAGCACTGAAGCTTTCTTT; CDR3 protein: CASSRLPGSTEAFF
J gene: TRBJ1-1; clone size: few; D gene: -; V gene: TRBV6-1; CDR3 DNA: TGTGCCAGCAGTGGCGAGACAGTTCCGAACACTGAAGCTTTCTTT; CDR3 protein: CASSGETVPNTEAFF
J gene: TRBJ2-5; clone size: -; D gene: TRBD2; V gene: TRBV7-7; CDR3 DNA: TGTGCCAGCAGCTTCAGACTAGCGCTCCAAGAGACCCAGTACTTC; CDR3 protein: CASSFRLALQETQYF
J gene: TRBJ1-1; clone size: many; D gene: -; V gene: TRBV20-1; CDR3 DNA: TGCAGTGCTAGAACCGCCGCAGGGGTCCCGAACACTGAAGCTTTCTTT; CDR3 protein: CSARTAAGVPNTEAFF
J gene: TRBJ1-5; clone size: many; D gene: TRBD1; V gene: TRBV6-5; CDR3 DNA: TGTGCCAGCAGTTATCAGATACCCGGGACAGGGATCAATCAGCCCCAGCATTTT; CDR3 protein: CASSYQIPGTGINQPQHF
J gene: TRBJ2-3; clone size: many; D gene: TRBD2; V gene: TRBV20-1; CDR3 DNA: TGCAGTGCCATTCGTAGCGGGAGAGGTGCAGATACGCAGTATTTT; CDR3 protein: CSAIRSGRGADTQYF
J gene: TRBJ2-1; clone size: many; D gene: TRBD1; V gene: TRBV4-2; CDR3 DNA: TGTGCCAGCAGCCAAGAGCGCTGGGCAGGGGACAGGGGGAATTACAATGAGCAGTTCTTC; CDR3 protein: CASSQERWAGDRGNYNEQFF
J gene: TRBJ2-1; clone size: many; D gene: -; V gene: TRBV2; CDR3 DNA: TGTGCCAGCAGTGAACGGGCGGTCCTAGGGGTAGAGCAGTTCTTC; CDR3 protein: CASSERAVLGVEQFF
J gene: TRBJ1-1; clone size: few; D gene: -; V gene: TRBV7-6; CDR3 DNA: TGTGCCAGCAGCTTTATAAGGGAGAACACTGAAGCTTTCTTT; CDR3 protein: CASSFIRENTEAFF
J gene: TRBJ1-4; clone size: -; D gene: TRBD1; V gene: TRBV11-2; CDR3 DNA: TGTGCCAGCAGCCGAACAGGGGAAGATGAAAAACTGTTTTTT; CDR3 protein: CASSRTGEDEKLFF
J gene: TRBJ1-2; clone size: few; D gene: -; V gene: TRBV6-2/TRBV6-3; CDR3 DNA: TGTGCCAGCAGTTACTCGGGGGTTAACTATGGCTACACCTTC; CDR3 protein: CASSYSGVNYGYTF
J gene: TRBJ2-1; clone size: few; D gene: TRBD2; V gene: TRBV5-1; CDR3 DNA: TGCGCCAGCAGCTTGGGACTAGCGGTAAGCTATGAGCAGTTCTTC; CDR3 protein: CASSLGLAVSYEQFF